Presented here are 29 T cell receptor beta chains from one specimen sequenced in a study of T cell responses to AZD1222 COVID-19 vaccine (dated by TCRdb to the early 2020s). Library preparation employed the immunoSEQ multiplex PCR assay. Held by TCRdb, this immuneACCESS table contains in-frame sequences only and omits some clones. Under half of the omission traces to an unresolved V gene where checked; the cause of the rest is unknown. This sample lists about 82,000 clones; around 87% were detected once. More than 15% of the sample rests with the top ten. According to the study, the label for this sample's time point signals: about 28 days (+/-7) after the second vaccine dose. This material consisted of peripheral blood, taken 28 days after the second AZD1222 dose. The receptors were gathered from an adult who received the AZD1222 COVID-19 vaccine.

The V call is TRBV12-2, the J call TRBJ2-7; the table names TRBD2, a call not compared with the DNA. TRBV12-2 is reported as a pseudogene. This CDR3 is built from 17 residues. This chain's CDR3 is CASRLGSGTRLWSEQYF. CDR3 DNA sequence: TGTGCAAGTCGCTTAGGAAGCGGGACTAGACTGTGGAGCGAGCAGTACTTC.

The V gene is TRBV19, the J gene TRBJ2-7, with D possibly being TRBD1 (6 bases). Trimming took 3 bases from V and 5 from J, leaving 11 bases between them. The germline CDR1 and CDR2 sequences are LNHDA and SQIVND (reference sequence). The CDR3 extends over 13 amino acids. CDR3 DNA sequence: TGTGCCAGTAGTATTTTCAGGGGCCACGAGCAGTACTTC. Protein product: CASSIFRGHEQYF.

This chain uses TRBV7-9 with TRBJ1-1, with D unresolved. Germline V CDR1 and CDR2: SEHNR, FQNEAQ (reference sequence). V lost 2 bases, J lost 4 bases, and 11 bases lay in between. This CDR3 contains 14 residues. CDR3 DNA sequence: TGTGCCAGCAGCTTATGGGGTCCGGGCACTGAAGCTTTCTTT. Its protein is CASSLWGPGTEAFF.

The rearrangement joins TRBV12-5 to TRBJ2-3; 10 nucleotides line up with TRBD2. This CDR3 has 16 amino acids. Germline lookup yields CDR1 LGHNT and CDR2 FRNRAP. V shed 4 bases, J shed 5 bases, and the junction held 9 bases outside the gene matches. Here the CDR3 DNA reads TGTGCTAGTGGTTCGGGACTAGCGCAAAAGGGAGATACGCAGTATTTT. Its translation: CASGSGLAQKGDTQYF.

The chain is built from TRBV5-6 and TRBJ2-5; the match to TRBD2 covers 13 bases. V lost 1 base and J lost 1; bases outside the gene matches: 4. This CDR3 is 17 amino acids long. Germline V gives CDR1 SGHDT, CDR2 YYEEEE. DNA of the CDR3: TGTGCCAGCAGCTTGAGACTAGCGGGGGGTACCCAAGAGACCCAGTACTTC. Its protein is CASSLRLAGGTQETQYF.

The genes are TRBV14 and TRBJ2-2; D gene uncertain. The germline V and J ends were trimmed by 3 bases and 4 bases, with 9 bases remaining between them. This CDR3 comprises 14 residues. Germline lookup yields CDR1 SGHDN and CDR2 FVKESK. DNA of the CDR3: TGTGCCAGCAGCCAGGATCTTGGCACCGGGGAGCTGTTTTTT. Protein: CASSQDLGTGELFF.

The V call is TRBV6-5, the J call TRBJ2-2; D is perhaps TRBD1 (5 bases). Trimming removed 5 bases from V and 4 bases from J, with 8 bases in between. Per germline, CDR1 MNHEY and CDR2 SVGAGI. CDR3 length: 13 amino acids. This chain's CDR3 is CASSQGSTGELFF. CDR3 bases: TGTGCCAGCAGTCAGGGATCCACCGGGGAGCTGTTTTTT.

The chain uses TRBV11-1 and TRBJ2-5; D perhaps matches TRBD2 (6 bases). The CDR3 has 15 amino acids. Trimming took 0 bases from V and 5 from J, leaving 13 bases between them. CDR1 and CDR2 (germline): SGHAT, FQDESV (reference sequence). The CDR3, as DNA: TGTGCCAGCAGCTTAGCTCTAGCGCCACGGGAGACCCAGTACTTC. This sequence encodes CASSLALAPRETQYF. Drawing the rest from reference TRBV11-1 and TRBJ2-5, the complete variable domain is EAEVAQSPRYKITEKSQAVAFWCDPISGHATLYWYRQILGQGPELLVQFQDESVVDDSQLPKDRFSAERLKGVDSTLKIQPAELGDSAMYLCASSLALAPRETQYFGPGTRLLVL.

This clone was detected a few times. The chain carries TRBV5-4 and TRBJ1-5; D is uncertain. The V end was cut by 1 base, the J end by 3 bases, with 2 bases between. CDR3 size: 12 residues. The germline CDR1 and CDR2 sequences are SGHNT and YYREEE (reference sequence). The CDR3 nucleotides are TGTGCCAGCAGCTTGCCCAATCAGCCCCAGCATTTT. Translating gives CASSLPNQPQHF. Using reference TRBV5-4 and TRBJ1-5 for the parts outside the CDR3, the full variable domain is ETGVTQSPTHLIKTRGQQVTLRCSSQSGHNTVSWYQQALGQGPQFIFQYYREEENGRGNFPPRFSGLQFPNYSSELNVNALELDDSALYLCASSLPNQPQHFGDGTRLSIL.

The gene calls are TRBV4-1 and TRBJ2-7; tentative D call: TRBD1 (5 bases). CDR3 size: 13 residues. Germline V CDR1 and CDR2: MGHRA, YSYEKL. V lost 6 bases and J 0 bases, leaving 9 bases between the germline ends. CDR3 loop: CASSRGHSYEQYF. The CDR3 region has the DNA TGCGCCAGCAGTCGAGGACACTCCTACGAGCAGTACTTC.

The genes are TRBV7-3 and TRBJ1-1; TRBD1 is a possible D gene (5 bases). Trimming shortened V by 5 bases and J by 2 bases, and 9 bases separated the two germline ends. Germline lookup yields CDR1 SGHTA and CDR2 FQGTGA. The CDR3 consists of 13 residues. CDR3 in DNA: TGTGCCAGCAGCGCCTGGGGCAACACTGAAGCTTTCTTT. Translated, it gives CASSAWGNTEAFF. Using reference TRBV7-3 and TRBJ1-1 for the parts outside the CDR3, the full variable domain is GAGVSQTPSNKVTEKGKYVELRCDPISGHTALYWYRQSLGQGPEFLIYFQGTGAADDSGLPNDRFFAVRPEGSVSTLKIQRTERGDSAVYLCASSAWGNTEAFFGQGTRLTVV.

The chain employs TRBV7-9 and TRBJ2-7, with 14 bases that match TRBD2. CDR1 and CDR2 (germline): SEHNR, FQNEAQ (reference sequence). This CDR3 comprises 18 residues. Losses at the gene ends were 2 bases for V and 5 bases for J; bases not matched to a gene: 11. CDR3 sequence reads: CASSLNRIGTSGGHEQYF. Written as DNA, the CDR3 is TGTGCCAGCAGCTTAAACCGAATAGGGACTAGCGGGGGTCACGAGCAGTACTTC.

This chain links TRBV10-2 with TRBJ1-2; D is ambiguous. The ends were cut back, 4 bases at V and 3 bases at J, with 3 bases in the middle. CDR1 is WSHSY and CDR2 is SAAADI in the germline V gene. This CDR3 has 11 amino acids. CDR3 residues: CASSADYGYTF. For the CDR3, the DNA is TGCGCCAGCAGTGCAGACTATGGCTACACCTTC.

The rearrangement joins TRBV15 to TRBJ1-1; weak D call: TRBD1 (5 bases). Germline V gene lookup returns CDR1 LNHNV and CDR2 YYDKDF (reference sequence). The CDR3 has 15 amino acids. The germline V and J ends were trimmed by 1 base and 3 bases, with 12 bases remaining between them. For the CDR3, the DNA is TGTGCCACCAGCAGAGGGGGCGGGACCTACACTGAAGCTTTCTTT. Translation: CATSRGGGTYTEAFF. Looking up the rest from reference TRBV15 and TRBJ1-1 gives the full variable domain: DAMVIQNPRYQVTQFGKPVTLSCSQTLNHNVMYWYQQKSSQAPKLLFHYYDKDFNNEADTPDNFQSRRPNTSFCFLDIRSPGLGDTAMYLCATSRGGGTYTEAFFGQGTRLTVV.

This sequence joins TRBV4-3 and TRBJ1-2; no firm D call. The germline CDR1 and CDR2 sequences are LGHNA and YSLEER. The CDR3 extends over 14 amino acids. Trimming pared 0 bases from V and 5 bases from J, leaving 10 bases between. CDR3 residues: CASSQDQSGYGYTF. For the CDR3, the DNA is TGCGCCAGCAGCCAAGATCAGTCGGGTTATGGCTACACCTTC.

This CDR3 reads CASSLHSLGSSPSSPLHF. Here the CDR3 DNA reads TGTGCCAGCAGCTTACATTCTCTTGGGTCCTCACCTAGTTCACCCCTCCACTTT. The chain uses TRBV7-3 and TRBJ1-6; D remains unclear. Germline V CDR1 and CDR2: SGHTA, FQGTGA. Trimming shortened V by 2 bases and J by 9 bases, and 23 bases separated the two germline ends. CDR3 length: 18 amino acids.

V usage is TRBV30 and J usage is TRBJ2-3, with 10 bases matching TRBD2. Trimming cost V 5 bases and J 3 bases; bases outside gene matches: 8. The germline gives CDR1 GTSNPN, CDR2 SVGIG (reference sequence). This CDR3 spans 15 amino acids. CDR3: CAWGKRGGRTDTQYF. Written as DNA, the CDR3 is TGTGCCTGGGGAAAGCGGGGGGGCAGGACAGATACGCAGTATTTT.

J is TRBJ1-2 and V is TRBV5-4; TRBD1 agrees at 7 bases. CDR3 length: 17 amino acids. The V segment lost 4 bases and the J segment 5 bases; nucleotides outside the gene matches: 17. Germline V gene sequence: CDR1 SGHNT, CDR2 YYREEE (reference sequence). The DNA of the CDR3 is TGTGCCAGCAGCGCCGGGGAGACAGGGAACTTTTTATATGGCTACACCTTC. It is translated as CASSAGETGNFLYGYTF.

In its sample, this clone was seen once. The J gene is TRBJ2-5, the V gene TRBV24-1, with 8 bases lining up with TRBD2. V gave up 3 bases and J gave up 5 bases; unmatched junction bases: 13. Germline lookup yields CDR1 KGHDR and CDR2 SFDVKD. This CDR3 is built from 17 residues. In nucleotides, the CDR3 is TGTGCCACCAGTGATGGCGGGGGGCGCGACTACTGGGAGACCCAGTACTTC. Its protein product is CATSDGGGRDYWETQYF.

This clone showed up just a few times. The chain recombines TRBV7-9 with TRBJ1-1; TRBD1 might be the D (5 bases). The CDR3 runs to 12 residues. V was pared by 6 bases and J by 11 bases, with 16 bases between. Germline V gives CDR1 SEHNR, CDR2 FQNEAQ (reference sequence). CDR3 in amino acids: CASSSTGTTAFF. The CDR3 DNA is TGTGCCAGCAGTTCTACCGGGACTACGGCTTTCTTT.

This chain links TRBV6-5 with TRBJ2-2; D not resolved. Germline lookup yields CDR1 MNHEY and CDR2 SVGAGI. CDR3 length: 15 residues. V shed 4 bases and J shed 4 bases, with 13 bases lying between them. The CDR3 DNA reads as TGTGCCAGCAGTTCGTGGCAGACTTCCACCGGGGAGCTGTTTTTT. It is translated as CASSSWQTSTGELFF.

As concerns this clone: This sample also contains other DNA sequences that code for the same CDR3. The rearrangement uses TRBV12-3 or TRBV12-4 and TRBJ1-1; D is uncertain. This CDR3 has 13 residues. The ends were cut back, 2 bases at V and 1 base at J, with 5 bases in the middle. In DNA, the CDR3 is TGTGCCAGCAGTTTAAATCCGAACACTGAAGCTTTCTTT. This encodes CASSLNPNTEAFF.

J is TRBJ2-1 and V is TRBV11-3; 11 bases fit TRBD2. After removal of 2 bases from V and 9 bases from J, the junction contained 0 bases not matched to a gene. Germline V gene lookup returns CDR1 SGHNT and CDR2 YENEEA. The CDR3 totals 13 residues. The CDR3 sequence: CASSLLAGGEQFF. The CDR3 nucleotides are TGTGCCAGCAGCTTACTAGCGGGGGGTGAGCAGTTCTTC.

This clone was counted only a few times. The chain uses TRBV28 and TRBJ2-1; 7 bases line up with TRBD2. V lost 3 bases to trimming and J lost 5 bases; unmatched junction nucleotides: 7. Per the germline V gene, CDR1 is MDHEN and CDR2 is SYDVKM. This CDR3 has 15 amino acids. The CDR3: CASSFLGGDHNEQFF. CDR3 bases: TGTGCCAGCAGTTTCTTGGGGGGGGATCACAATGAGCAGTTCTTC.

The chain's CDR3 is CASKGEISSGQPQHF. Here the CDR3 DNA reads TGTGCCAGCAAAGGGGAAATCTCTTCAGGTCAGCCCCAGCATTTT. The gene calls are TRBV6-5 and TRBJ1-5; D is possibly TRBD1 (5 bases). The CDR3 is made up of 15 amino acids. Germline V CDR1 and CDR2: MNHEY, SVGAGI. V lost 7 bases, J lost 6 bases, and 19 bases lay in between.

The CDR3 spells CSVSRTGGGTEAFF. CDR3 DNA: TGCAGCGTTTCCCGCACAGGGGGAGGCACTGAAGCTTTCTTT. The chain is built from TRBV29-1 and TRBJ1-1; 8 bases agree with TRBD1. Germline V lookup: CDR1 SQVTM, CDR2 ANQGSEA. Trimming took 5 bases from V and 4 from J; bases not matched to a gene: 9. The CDR3 consists of 14 residues.

V usage is TRBV5-1 and J usage is TRBJ2-1; D might be TRBD1 (7 bases). CDR3 size: 16 residues. Germline CDR1 and CDR2: SGHRS and YFSETQ. The V and J ends lost 5 bases and 5 bases respectively, with 20 bases between them. The CDR3 nucleotides read TGCGCCAGCAGGCAAGCACAGGGGAGGCAGAACAATGAGCAGTTCTTC. This translates into CASRQAQGRQNNEQFF.

In DNA form, the CDR3 reads TGTGCCAGCACCCCGGATATATTTGGGCTCCAAGAGACCCAGTACTTC. It codes for CASTPDIFGLQETQYF. The chain is built from TRBV7-9 and TRBJ2-5; D gene unclear. The germline V and J ends were trimmed by 7 bases and 1 base, with 19 bases remaining between them. Germline V gene sequence: CDR1 SEHNR, CDR2 FQNEAQ (reference sequence). CDR3 size: 16 residues.

This clone was seen a single time. This rearrangement joins TRBV11-1 to TRBJ1-4, with a weak D call TRBD1 (5 bases). V lost 5 bases to trimming and J lost 4 bases, with 17 bases between them. Germline lookup yields CDR1 SGHAT and CDR2 FQDESV (reference sequence). The CDR3 has 16 residues. The CDR3 reads CASSPRRQGLNEKLFF. CDR3 in DNA: TGTGCCAGCAGCCCGAGACGGCAGGGCCTTAATGAAAAACTGTTTTTT. The complete variable domain, with remaining parts taken from reference TRBV11-1 and TRBJ1-4, reads EAEVAQSPRYKITEKSQAVAFWCDPISGHATLYWYRQILGQGPELLVQFQDESVVDDSQLPKDRFSAERLKGVDSTLKIQPAELGDSAMYLCASSPRRQGLNEKLFFGSGTQLSVL.